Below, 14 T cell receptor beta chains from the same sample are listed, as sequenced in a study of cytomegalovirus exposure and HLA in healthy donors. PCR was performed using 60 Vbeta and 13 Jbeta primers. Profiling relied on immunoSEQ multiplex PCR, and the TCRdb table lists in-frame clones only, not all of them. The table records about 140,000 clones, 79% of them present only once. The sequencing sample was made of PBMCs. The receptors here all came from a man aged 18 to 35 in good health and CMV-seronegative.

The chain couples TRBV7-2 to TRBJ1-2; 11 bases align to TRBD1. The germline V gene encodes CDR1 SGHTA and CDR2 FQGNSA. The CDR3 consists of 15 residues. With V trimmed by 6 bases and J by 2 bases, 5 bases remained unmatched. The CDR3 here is CASSPGQGANYGYTF. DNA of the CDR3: TGTGCCAGCAGTCCAGGACAGGGGGCGAACTATGGCTACACCTTC.

The CDR3 DNA reads TGTGCCAGCAGAGGGACTATGGGTTCACCCCTCCACTTT. Translating gives CASRGTMGSPLHF. This sequence joins TRBV6-5 and TRBJ1-6, with a tentative D call TRBD1 (5 bases). The CDR3 sequence is 13 residues long. The germline V gene encodes CDR1 MNHEY and CDR2 SVGAGI. V was clipped by 6 bases and J by 9 bases, with 12 bases between them.

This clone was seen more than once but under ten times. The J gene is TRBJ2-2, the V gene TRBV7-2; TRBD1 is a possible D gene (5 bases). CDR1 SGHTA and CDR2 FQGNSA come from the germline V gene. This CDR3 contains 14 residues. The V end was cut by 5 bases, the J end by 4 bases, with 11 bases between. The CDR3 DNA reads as TGTGCCAGCAGCCGCAGGGTGGGCACCGGGGAGCTGTTTTTT. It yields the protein CASSRRVGTGELFF.

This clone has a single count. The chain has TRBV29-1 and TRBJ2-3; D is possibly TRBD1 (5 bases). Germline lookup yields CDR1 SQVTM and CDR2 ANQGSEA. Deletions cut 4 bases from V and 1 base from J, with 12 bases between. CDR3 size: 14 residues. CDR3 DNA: TGCAGCGTTGCCGCAGGGTCCCGCACAGATACGCAGTATTTT. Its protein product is CSVAAGSRTDTQYF.

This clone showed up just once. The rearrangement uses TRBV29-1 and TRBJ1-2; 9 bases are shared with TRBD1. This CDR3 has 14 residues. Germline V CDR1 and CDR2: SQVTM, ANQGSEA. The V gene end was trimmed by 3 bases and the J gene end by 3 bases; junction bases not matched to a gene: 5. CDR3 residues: CSVDRGQGDYGYTF. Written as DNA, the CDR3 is TGCAGCGTTGATAGGGGACAGGGAGACTATGGCTACACCTTC.

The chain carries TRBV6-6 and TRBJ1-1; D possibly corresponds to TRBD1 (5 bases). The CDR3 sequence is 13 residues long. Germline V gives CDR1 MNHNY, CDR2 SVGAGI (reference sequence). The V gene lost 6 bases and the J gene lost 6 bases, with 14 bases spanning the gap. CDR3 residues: CASRRDFLAEAFF. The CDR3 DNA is TGTGCCAGCAGACGGGACTTTCTCGCTGAAGCTTTCTTT.

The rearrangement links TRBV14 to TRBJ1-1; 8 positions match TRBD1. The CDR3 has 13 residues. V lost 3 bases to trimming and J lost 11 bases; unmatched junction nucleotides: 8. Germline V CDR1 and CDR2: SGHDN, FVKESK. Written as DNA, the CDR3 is TGTGCCAGCAGCCAGGGTGGACAGGGTTGGGCTTTCTTT. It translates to CASSQGGQGWAFF. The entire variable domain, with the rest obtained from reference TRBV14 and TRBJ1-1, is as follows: EAGVTQFPSHSVIEKGQTVTLRCDPISGHDNLYWYRRVMGKEIKFLLHFVKESKQDESGMPNNRFLAERTGGTYSTLKVQPAELEDSGVYFCASSQGGQGWAFFGQGTRLTVV.

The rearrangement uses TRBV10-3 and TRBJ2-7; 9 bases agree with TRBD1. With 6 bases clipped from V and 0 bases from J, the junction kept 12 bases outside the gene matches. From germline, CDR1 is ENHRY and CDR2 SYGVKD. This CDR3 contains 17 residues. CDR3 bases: TGTGCCATCAGCCCCTCCCAGAGGGACAGGGCCTCCTACGAGCAGTACTTC. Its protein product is CAISPSQRDRASYEQYF.

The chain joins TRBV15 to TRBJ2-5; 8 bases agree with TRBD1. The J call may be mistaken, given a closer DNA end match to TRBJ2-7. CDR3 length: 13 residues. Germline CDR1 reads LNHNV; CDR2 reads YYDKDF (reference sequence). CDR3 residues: CATSRQGAVEQYF. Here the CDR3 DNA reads TGTGCCACCAGCAGGCAGGGGGCTGTCGAGCAGTACTTC.

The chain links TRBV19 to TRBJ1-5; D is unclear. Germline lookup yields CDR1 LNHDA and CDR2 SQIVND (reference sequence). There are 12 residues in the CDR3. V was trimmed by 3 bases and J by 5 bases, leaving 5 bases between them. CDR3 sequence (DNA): TGTGCCAGTAGTATCGTTGATCAGCCCCAGCATTTT. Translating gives CASSIVDQPQHF.

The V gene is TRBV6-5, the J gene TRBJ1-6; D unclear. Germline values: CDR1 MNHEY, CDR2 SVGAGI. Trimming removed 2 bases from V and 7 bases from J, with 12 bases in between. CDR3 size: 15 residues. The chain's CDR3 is CASSYEAATNSPLHF. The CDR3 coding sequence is TGTGCCAGCAGTTACGAGGCCGCAACGAATTCACCCCTCCACTTT.

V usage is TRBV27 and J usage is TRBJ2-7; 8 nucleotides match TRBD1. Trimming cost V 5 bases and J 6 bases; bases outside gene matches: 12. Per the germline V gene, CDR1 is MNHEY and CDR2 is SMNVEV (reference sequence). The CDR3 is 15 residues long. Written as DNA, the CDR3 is TGTGCCAGCAGTGAAACGGACAGGGAAGGATTCGAGCAGTACTTC. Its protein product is CASSETDREGFEQYF.

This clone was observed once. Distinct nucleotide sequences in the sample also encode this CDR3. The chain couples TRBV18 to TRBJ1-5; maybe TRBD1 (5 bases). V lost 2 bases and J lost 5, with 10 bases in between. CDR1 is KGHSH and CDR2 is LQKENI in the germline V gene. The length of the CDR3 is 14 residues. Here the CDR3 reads CASSPGGGDQPQHF. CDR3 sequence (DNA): TGTGCCAGCTCACCAGGGGGAGGCGATCAGCCCCAGCATTTT.

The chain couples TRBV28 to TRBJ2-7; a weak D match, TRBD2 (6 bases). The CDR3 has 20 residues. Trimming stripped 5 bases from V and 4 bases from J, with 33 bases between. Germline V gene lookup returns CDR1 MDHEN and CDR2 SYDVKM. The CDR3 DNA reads TGTGCCAGCAGTACAGGAGATACGGGGAGGACCGTCCCACCGCCTTACGAGCAGTACTTC. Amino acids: CASSTGDTGRTVPPPYEQYF.